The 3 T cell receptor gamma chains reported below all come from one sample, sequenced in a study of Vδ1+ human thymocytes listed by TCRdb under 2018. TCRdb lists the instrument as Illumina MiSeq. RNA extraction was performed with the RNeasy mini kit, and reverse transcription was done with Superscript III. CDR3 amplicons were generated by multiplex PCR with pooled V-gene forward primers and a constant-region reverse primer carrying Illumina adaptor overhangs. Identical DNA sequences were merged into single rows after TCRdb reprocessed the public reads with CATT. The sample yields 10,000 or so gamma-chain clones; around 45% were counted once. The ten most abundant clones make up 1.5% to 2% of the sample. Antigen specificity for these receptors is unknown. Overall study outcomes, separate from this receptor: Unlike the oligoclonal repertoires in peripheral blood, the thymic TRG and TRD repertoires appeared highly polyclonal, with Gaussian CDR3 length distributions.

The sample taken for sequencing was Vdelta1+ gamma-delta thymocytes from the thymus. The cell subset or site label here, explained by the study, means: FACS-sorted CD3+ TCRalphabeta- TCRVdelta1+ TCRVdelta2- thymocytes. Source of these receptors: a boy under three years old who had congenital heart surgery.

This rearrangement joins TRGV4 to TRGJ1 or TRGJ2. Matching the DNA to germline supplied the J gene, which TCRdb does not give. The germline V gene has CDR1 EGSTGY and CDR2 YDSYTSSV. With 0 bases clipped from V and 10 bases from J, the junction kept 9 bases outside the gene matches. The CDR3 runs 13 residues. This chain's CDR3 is CATWDGTYVKKLF. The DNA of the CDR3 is TGTGCCACCTGGGATGGGACATACGTCAAGAAACTCTTT.

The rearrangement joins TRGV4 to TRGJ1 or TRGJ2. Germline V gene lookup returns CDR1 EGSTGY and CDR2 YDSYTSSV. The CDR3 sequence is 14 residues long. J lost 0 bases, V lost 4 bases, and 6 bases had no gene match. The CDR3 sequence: CATWESQNYYKKLF. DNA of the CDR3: TGTGCCACCTGGGAATCGCAGAATTATTATAAGAAACTCTTT.

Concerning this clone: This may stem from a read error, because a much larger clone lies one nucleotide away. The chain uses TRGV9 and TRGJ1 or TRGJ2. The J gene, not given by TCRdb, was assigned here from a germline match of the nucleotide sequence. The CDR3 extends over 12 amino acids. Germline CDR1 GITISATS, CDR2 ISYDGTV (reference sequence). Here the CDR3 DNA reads TGTGCCTTGTTGGAGGTGTATTATAAGAAACTCTTT. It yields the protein CALLEVYYKKLF.